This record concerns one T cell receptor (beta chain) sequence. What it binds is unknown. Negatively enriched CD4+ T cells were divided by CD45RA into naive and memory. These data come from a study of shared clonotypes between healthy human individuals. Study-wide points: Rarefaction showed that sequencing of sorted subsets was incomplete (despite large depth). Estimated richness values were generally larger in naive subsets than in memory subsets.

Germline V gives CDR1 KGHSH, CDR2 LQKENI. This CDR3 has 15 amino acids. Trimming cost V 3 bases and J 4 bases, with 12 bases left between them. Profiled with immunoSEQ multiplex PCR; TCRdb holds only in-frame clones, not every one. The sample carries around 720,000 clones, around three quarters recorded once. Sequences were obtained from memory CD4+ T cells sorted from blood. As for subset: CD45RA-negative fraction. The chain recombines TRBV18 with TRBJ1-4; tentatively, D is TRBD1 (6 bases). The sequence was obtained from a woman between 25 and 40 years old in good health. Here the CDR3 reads CASSPRQGSNEKLFF. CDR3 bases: TGTGCCAGCTCACCTCGGCAGGGGAGTAATGAAAAACTGTTTTTT.